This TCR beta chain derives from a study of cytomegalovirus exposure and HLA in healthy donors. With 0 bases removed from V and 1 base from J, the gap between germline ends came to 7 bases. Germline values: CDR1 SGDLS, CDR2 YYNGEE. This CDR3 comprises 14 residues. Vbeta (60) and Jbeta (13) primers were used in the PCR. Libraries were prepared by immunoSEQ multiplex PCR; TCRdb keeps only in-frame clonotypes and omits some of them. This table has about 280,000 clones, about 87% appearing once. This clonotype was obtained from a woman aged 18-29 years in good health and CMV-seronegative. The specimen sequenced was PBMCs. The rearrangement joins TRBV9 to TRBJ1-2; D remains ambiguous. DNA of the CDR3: TGTGCCAGCAGCGTAGGCCAGATTAACTATGGCTACACCTTC. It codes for CASSVGQINYGYTF.